Listed here are 22 T cell receptor beta chains from one sample, sequenced in a study of T cell repertoires in cytomegalovirus infection. MiXCR was run by TCRdb on the reads, yielding one entry per CDR3 protein. Of almost 550,000 distinct CDR3 sequences in the sample, approximately 17% were seen once. Sample: CD8+ T cells from PBMCs. These receptor sequences come from a human donor in good health (CMV status not recorded). Some clones in this sample may be carry-over from other donors' samples.

This clonotype was counted many times. The rearrangement links TRBV7-3 to TRBJ2-7, with D possibly being TRBD1 (6 bases). Trimming cost V 3 bases and J 2 bases, with 11 bases left between them. This CDR3 spans 14 amino acids. Germline values: CDR1 SGHTA, CDR2 FQGTGA. CDR3: CASSFPQGTYEQYF. The CDR3 DNA is TGTGCCAGCAGCTTCCCCCAGGGGACCTACGAGCAGTACTTC. Supplemented by reference TRBV7-3 and TRBJ2-7, the full variable domain reads GAGVSQTPSNKVTEKGKYVELRCDPISGHTALYWYRQSLGQGPEFLIYFQGTGAADDSGLPNDRFFAVRPEGSVSTLKIQRTERGDSAVYLCASSFPQGTYEQYFGPGTRLTVT.

This clonotype showed up just a few times. The V gene is TRBV20-1, the J gene TRBJ1-2; a possible D gene is TRBD1 (5 bases). The V and J ends lost 0 bases and 3 bases respectively, with 20 bases between them. Germline V gene sequence: CDR1 DFQATT, CDR2 SNEGSKA (reference sequence). The CDR3 totals 17 residues. The CDR3 sequence: CSARDLVEVGGDYGYTF. For the CDR3, the DNA is TGCAGTGCTAGAGATTTAGTCGAGGTCGGGGGAGACTATGGCTACACCTTC.

The genes are TRBV7-4 and TRBJ2-5, with 9 bases identical to TRBD2. Germline V lookup: CDR1 SGHVT, CDR2 SQSDAQ. Germline trimming cut 6 bases from V and 5 bases from J; bases unmatched to any gene: 10. The CDR3 runs 15 residues. The DNA of the CDR3 is TGTGCCAGCAGGCTAGCGGGGCAACGGGGGGAGACCCAGTACTTC. Amino acid sequence: CASRLAGQRGETQYF.

As for this clonotype: A junction boundary mismatches the germline segment, possibly from a read error. V gene TRBV4-1 combines with J gene TRBJ2-2; 8 bases align to TRBD1. Germline-derived CDR1 and CDR2 are MGHRA and YSYEKL. This CDR3 comprises 15 residues. CDR3 loop: CASSHPGQGDGVLFF. The CDR3 DNA is TGCGCCAGCAGCCATCCCGGACAGGGCGACGGGGTGCTGTTTTTT.

The table lists this clonotype with a few counts. J is TRBJ1-1 and V is TRBV6-5; D call uncertain. The CDR3 spans 15 residues. Trimming cost V 3 bases and J 4 bases, with 15 bases left between them. Germline values: CDR1 MNHEY, CDR2 SVGAGI. The CDR3 reads CASSYSSPLSTEAFF. The CDR3 DNA reads as TGTGCCAGCAGTTATTCGTCTCCGTTGAGCACTGAAGCTTTCTTT.

Remarks on this clonotype: Compared with germline, one end of the junction differs, possibly owing to a read error. This chain connects TRBV15 to TRBJ2-6, with a tentative D call TRBD2 (5 bases). CDR3 size: 16 residues. Germline CDR1 LNHNV, CDR2 YYDKDF (reference sequence). The chain's CDR3 is CATSTRTAPGDNVLTF. As DNA, the CDR3 is TGTGCCACCAGCACGCGGACGGCTCCCGGGGACAACGTCCTGACTTTC.

This clonotype occurred a few times. This rearrangement joins TRBV2 to TRBJ1-2; D gene ambiguous. CDR3 length: 13 amino acids. V lost 1 base and J lost 6, with 9 bases in between. Germline CDR1 and CDR2: SNHLY and FYNNEI. The CDR3 DNA reads TGTGCCAGCAGTGAAGAAGGTTACGATGGCTACACCTTC. Protein sequence: CASSEEGYDGYTF.

This clonotype was recorded a few times. The chain is built from TRBV12-3 or TRBV12-4 and TRBJ1-1, with 8 bases aligning to TRBD1. There are 15 residues in the CDR3. V was pared by 3 bases and J by 5 bases, with 8 bases of the junction left unmatched. The CDR3 protein is CASSLGDRPETEAFF. CDR3 coding DNA: TGTGCCAGCAGTTTGGGGGACAGGCCCGAGACTGAAGCTTTCTTT.

The chain links TRBV2 to TRBJ2-5; either TRBD1 or TRBD2 may supply D (5 bases each). The CDR3 consists of 16 residues. Trimming took off 7 bases at V and 2 bases at J, with 20 bases between the two ends. Looked up from germline, CDR1 is SNHLY and CDR2 is FYNNEI. In DNA, the CDR3 is TGTGCCAGCACCGAATATGGGACCGCACTTCAAGAGACCCAGTACTTC. Amino acid sequence: CASTEYGTALQETQYF.

The J gene is TRBJ2-2, the V gene TRBV15; D not resolved. The CDR3 has 14 amino acids. The V gene lost 0 bases and the J gene lost 6 bases, with 8 bases spanning the gap. Per germline, CDR1 LNHNV and CDR2 YYDKDF (reference sequence). The CDR3 loop is CATSREGHAGELFF. The CDR3, as DNA: TGTGCCACCAGCAGAGAAGGCCACGCCGGGGAGCTGTTTTTT.

This clonotype was counted between two and nine times. The chain joins TRBV4-2 to TRBJ2-3; 11 bases are shared with TRBD2. J gave up 1 base and V 0 bases, and 6 bases lay outside the gene matches. Germline CDR1 and CDR2: LGHNA and YNFKEQ. The CDR3 extends over 18 amino acids. CDR3 bases: TGTGCCAGCAGCCAAGATGATAGCGGGAGGGCCGGCACAGATACGCAGTATTTT. It encodes CASSQDDSGRAGTDTQYF.

The genes are TRBV7-9 and TRBJ2-1, with D perhaps matching TRBD2 (5 bases). In germline, CDR1 is SEHNR, CDR2 FQNEAQ (reference sequence). The length of the CDR3 is 15 residues. V lost 4 bases to trimming and J lost 2 bases, with 12 bases between them. CDR3 region: CASSSLDGAYNEQFF. Written as DNA, the CDR3 is TGTGCCAGCAGCTCCCTCGACGGGGCCTACAATGAGCAGTTCTTC.

The gene calls are TRBV5-1 and TRBJ2-1; D tentatively fits TRBD1 or TRBD2 (5 bases each). V was shortened by 1 base and J by 4 bases, with 12 bases between the two germline ends. Germline-derived CDR1 and CDR2 are SGHRS and YFSETQ. The CDR3 is made up of 15 amino acids. The CDR3 sequence is CASSLMGDAYNEQFF. The CDR3 nucleotides read TGCGCCAGCAGCTTGATGGGGGACGCTTACAATGAGCAGTTCTTC. Variable domain in full (rest from reference TRBV5-1 and TRBJ2-1): KAGVTQTPRYLIKTRGQQVTLSCSPISGHRSVSWYQQTPGQGLQFLFEYFSETQRNKGNFPGRFSGRQFSNSRSEMNVSTLELGDSALYLCASSLMGDAYNEQFFGPGTRLTVL.

The V gene is TRBV19, the J gene TRBJ2-2; 8 bases line up with TRBD2. Germline-derived CDR1 and CDR2 are LNHDA and SQIVND (reference sequence). The CDR3 consists of 12 residues. The CDR3 loop is CLAGSNTGELFF. Here the CDR3 DNA reads TGTTTAGCGGGGTCGAACACCGGGGAGCTGTTTTTT.

The sample holds many counts of this clonotype. V and J are TRBV7-9 and TRBJ2-3; 10 bases match TRBD2. The CDR3 sequence is 16 residues long. V trimming: 3 bases; J trimming: 4 bases; junction bases outside the gene matches: 7. The germline V gene has CDR1 SEHNR and CDR2 FQNEAQ (reference sequence). CDR3 DNA: TGTGCCAGCAGCTTCAAGCGGGGGGGCCGGTCAGATACGCAGTATTTT. Its translation is CASSFKRGGRSDTQYF.

This chain uses TRBV11-2 with TRBJ1-3; tentatively, D is TRBD1 (6 bases). This CDR3 spans 15 amino acids. Germline V gene data show CDR1 as SGHAT and CDR2 as FQNNGV. V was cut by 1 base and J by 2 bases, with 9 bases left in between. The CDR3 loop reads CASSLVRGPGNTIYF. CDR3 in DNA: TGTGCCAGCAGCTTAGTCAGGGGCCCTGGAAACACCATATATTTT.

This clonotype was detected many times. V and J are TRBV6-1 and TRBJ1-2; D possibly corresponds to TRBD1 (6 bases). V lost 1 base, J lost 5 bases, and 29 bases lay in between. The CDR3 has 20 residues. From germline, CDR1 is MNHNS and CDR2 SASEGT. CDR3 amino acids: CASSEEIPGAARPVRYGYTF. The CDR3 DNA sequence: TGTGCCAGCAGTGAAGAGATCCCAGGGGCCGCGCGGCCAGTCAGATATGGCTACACCTTC.

The chain uses TRBV24-1 and TRBJ2-2, with D possibly being TRBD2 (6 bases). Germline V lookup: CDR1 KGHDR, CDR2 SFDVKD. This CDR3 comprises 13 residues. Trimming took 9 bases from V and 2 from J, leaving 9 bases between them. CDR3 loop: CATGDSNTGELFF. In nucleotides, the CDR3 is TGTGCCACCGGGGACTCCAACACCGGGGAGCTGTTTTTT.

The chain combines TRBV7-9 with TRBJ1-2; 8 nucleotides align to TRBD1. CDR1 and CDR2 (germline): SEHNR, FQNEAQ (reference sequence). J was trimmed by 7 bases and V by 4 bases; bases with no gene match: 14. The CDR3 loop spans 16 amino acids. The CDR3 bases are TGTGCCAGCAGCTCCCCTAATTACAGGGGGGATAGTGGCTACACCTTC. It yields the protein CASSSPNYRGDSGYTF.

The V and J genes are TRBV7-9 and TRBJ2-3; no firm D call. The germline V gene encodes CDR1 SEHNR and CDR2 FQNEAQ (reference sequence). The CDR3 has 14 amino acids. V was cut by 6 bases and J by 2 bases, with 12 bases left in between. The CDR3 loop reads CASREKGYTDTQYF. The CDR3, as DNA: TGTGCCAGCAGGGAAAAGGGATACACAGATACGCAGTATTTT.

The sample holds many counts of this clonotype. The chain joins TRBV6-1 to TRBJ1-1; 10 bases align to TRBD1. The CDR3 is 17 amino acids. Trimming at V came to 5 bases and at J to 0 bases, leaving 9 bases not matched to a gene. CDR1 MNHNS and CDR2 SASEGT come from the germline V gene. The CDR3 spells CASSIRQGASMNTEAFF. The CDR3 bases are TGTGCCAGCAGTATAAGACAGGGGGCCTCGATGAACACTGAAGCTTTCTTT.

This clonotype was recorded at least ten times. The V call is TRBV7-9, the J call TRBJ2-2, with 7 bases matching TRBD2. Trimming removed 4 bases from V and 0 bases from J; junction bases left unmatched: 11. The V gene's germline CDR1 is SEHNR and CDR2 FQNEAQ (reference sequence). The CDR3 loop spans 18 amino acids. The CDR3 sequence is CASSSLNLLATNTGELFF. The CDR3 nucleotides are TGTGCCAGCAGCTCACTAAACCTACTAGCGACGAACACCGGGGAGCTGTTTTTT.